This entry describes one T cell receptor beta chain. Its antigen is as yet unknown. These data belong to a study of a mutant IDH1 vaccine in newly diagnosed glioma. Generated by immunoSEQ multiplex PCR, the TCRdb table keeps only in-frame clones and is missing some. The sample contains 55,000 or so clones, around 80% of which appear only once. Specified time point: week 23, last vaccination. Vaccinated patients received 300 ug of mutant IDH1 20-mer peptide per dose, with topical imiquimod. CDR3 size: 17 residues. The V and J ends lost 8 bases and 0 bases respectively, with 22 bases between them. The V gene's germline CDR1 is SNHLY and CDR2 FYNNEI.

The sequencing here drew on PBMCs, taken from a glioma patient whose treatment included an IDH1 peptide vaccine. The TCR comes from a man aged 40-50 years with glioma. V gene TRBV2 combines with J gene TRBJ1-1; D gene unclear. CDR3 in amino acids: CASGMKEGSHLNTEAFF. CDR3 DNA sequence: TGTGCCAGCGGTATGAAAGAGGGCAGCCATTTGAACACTGAAGCTTTCTTT. Complete variable domain (other parts from reference TRBV2 and TRBJ1-1): EPEVTQTPSHQVTQMGQEVILRCVPISNHLYFYWYRQILGQKVEFLVSFYNNEISEKSEIFDDQFSVERPDGSNFTLKIRSTKLEDSAMYFCASGMKEGSHLNTEAFFGQGTRLTVV.